The 28 T cell receptor beta chains given below trace back to one sample, sequenced in a study of T cells expressing NK-cell markers. No DNA is given; TCRdb re-called the 5' RACE reads and lists each CDR3 protein once. The sample features approximately 550,000 distinct CDR3 sequences, with roughly 3.5% in its top ten. The sequenced sample was blood T cells: a sorted CD56 or NKG2C T cell subset, CD4+ or CD8+ T cells, or bulk PBMC T cells (not recorded which). These receptor sequences come from a young man in good health.

This sequence joins TRBV7-9 and TRBJ1-1. The germline V gene has CDR1 SEHNR and CDR2 FQNEAQ (reference sequence). This CDR3 has 17 residues. The CDR3 loop is CASTIFARSSEGTEAFF.

This chain's CDR3 is CASSLSAQTGGYTF. The chain employs TRBV27 and TRBJ1-2. Germline values: CDR1 MNHEY, CDR2 SMNVEV (reference sequence). The CDR3 length is 14 residues.

The V gene is TRBV3-1, the J gene TRBJ2-2; TCRdb picks TRBD2, but there is no DNA to check that call. The CDR3 contains 17 residues. CDR1 is LGHDT, CDR2 YNNKEL, per germline (reference sequence). The CDR3 loop is CASSQSGALAGAGELFF.

The chain uses TRBV6-4 and TRBJ1-5; as DNA is missing, the TRBD1 call by TCRdb cannot be tested. Germline loops: CDR1 MRHNA, CDR2 SNTAGT. This CDR3 has 15 residues. The CDR3 protein is CASSQHGDLNQPQHF.

The chain combines TRBV6-2 or TRBV6-3 with TRBJ2-7; TCRdb picks TRBD2, but there is no DNA to check that call. The CDR3 spans 14 residues. Germline lookup yields CDR1 MNHEY and CDR2 SVGEGT. The CDR3 spells CASNVVSGNYEQYF.

The rearrangement uses TRBV5-6 and TRBJ2-1. Germline V gives CDR1 SGHDT, CDR2 YYEEEE. The CDR3 runs 15 residues. CDR3 residues: CASSLAGASYNEQFF.

This rearrangement joins TRBV20-1 to TRBJ2-7; TCRdb outputs TRBD1, but without DNA this stays unchecked. Per germline, CDR1 DFQATT and CDR2 SNEGSKA (reference sequence). CDR3 size: 11 residues. The CDR3 sequence: CSAYGIYEQYF.

V gene TRBV4-1 combines with J gene TRBJ1-6. Germline V gene sequence: CDR1 MGHRA, CDR2 YSYEKL. This CDR3 spans 15 amino acids. CDR3 loop: CASSQEGLGNSPLHF.

This chain uses TRBV12-3 or TRBV12-4 with TRBJ2-3; TCRdb's assignment of TRBD1 cannot be checked, as there is no DNA. CDR3 length: 18 residues. This CDR3 reads CASSQSPGLGSSTDTQYF.

V usage is TRBV29-1 and J usage is TRBJ1-1; the TRBD1 assignment by TCRdb is unverifiable without DNA. The germline V gene has CDR1 SQVTM and CDR2 ANQGSEA. The CDR3 is 15 residues long. The CDR3 protein is CSATGGTSLNTEAFF.

This chain uses TRBV5-1 with TRBJ2-2; no DNA is available, so the TRBD2 call from TCRdb remains unchecked. This CDR3 is 12 amino acids long. CDR1 and CDR2 (germline): SGHRS, YFSETQ. CDR3 loop: CASTPPDGELFF.

The J gene is TRBJ2-5, the V gene TRBV29-1; TCRdb's D call, TRBD2, is unchecked because there is no DNA. The germline V gene encodes CDR1 SQVTM and CDR2 ANQGSEA. The CDR3 sequence is 14 residues long. This CDR3 is CSVSPSGRGETQYF.

This sequence joins TRBV7-9 and TRBJ2-5; there is no DNA to check the TCRdb D call of TRBD2. Germline-derived CDR1 and CDR2 are SEHNR and FQNEAQ (reference sequence). This CDR3 is 14 amino acids long. CDR3: CASSLDLRRETQYF.

The V gene is TRBV27, the J gene TRBJ2-7; TCRdb lists TRBD2, though no DNA is available to test this call. Germline lookup yields CDR1 MNHEY and CDR2 SMNVEV (reference sequence). The CDR3 contains 15 residues. CDR3 sequence reads: CASRITGLNSYEQYF.

This chain's CDR3 is CASSKRGAKEQFF. The V call is TRBV21-1, the J call TRBJ2-1; TCRdb outputs TRBD1, but without DNA this stays unchecked. TRBV21-1 is a known pseudogene. The length of the CDR3 is 13 residues.

The chain carries TRBV5-1 and TRBJ1-2; TCRdb picks TRBD1, but there is no DNA to check that call. Germline lookup yields CDR1 SGHRS and CDR2 YFSETQ. The CDR3 loop spans 14 amino acids. CDR3 protein: CASSGDRAGYGYTF.

This chain connects TRBV7-8 to TRBJ2-3; TCRdb's assignment of TRBD2 cannot be checked, as there is no DNA. Looked up from germline, CDR1 is SGHVS and CDR2 is FQNEAQ. This CDR3 comprises 15 residues. CDR3 sequence: CASSPGGGIPDTQYF. The variable domain in full, completed from reference TRBV7-8 and TRBJ2-3, reads GAGVSQSPRYKVAKRGQDVALRCDPISGHVSLFWYQQALGQGPEFLTYFQNEAQLDKSGLPSDRFFAERPEGSVSTLKIQRTQQEDSAVYLCASSPGGGIPDTQYFGPGTRLTVL.

This chain uses TRBV19 with TRBJ2-3; TCRdb indicates TRBD2, and absent DNA this call remains unverified. This CDR3 spans 15 amino acids. Germline V gene lookup returns CDR1 LNHDA and CDR2 SQIVND (reference sequence). This CDR3 is CASTQPGLYTDTQYF. The variable domain in full, with the rest retrieved from reference TRBV19 and TRBJ2-3, is DGGITQSPKYLFRKEGQNVTLSCEQNLNHDAMYWYRQDPGQGLRLIYYSQIVNDFQKGDIAEGYSVSREKKESFPLTVTSAQKNPTAFYLCASTQPGLYTDTQYFGPGTRLTVL.

CDR3 in amino acids: CASSLGEANYGYTF. V is TRBV18 and J is TRBJ1-2. In germline, CDR1 is KGHSH, CDR2 LQKENI. This CDR3 contains 14 residues.

The chain combines TRBV5-1 with TRBJ2-7; lacking DNA, the TRBD1 call made by TCRdb goes unchecked. Germline lookup yields CDR1 SGHRS and CDR2 YFSETQ. CDR3 length: 14 amino acids. The CDR3 reads CASSTTGDHYEQYF. Combining the CDR3 with reference TRBV5-1 and TRBJ2-7 gives the whole variable domain KAGVTQTPRYLIKTRGQQVTLSCSPISGHRSVSWYQQTPGQGLQFLFEYFSETQRNKGNFPGRFSGRQFSNSRSEMNVSTLELGDSALYLCASSTTGDHYEQYFGPGTRLTVT.

V is TRBV6-6 and J is TRBJ1-6. The germline CDR1 and CDR2 sequences are MNHNY and SVGAGI (reference sequence). This CDR3 is built from 13 residues. CDR3 loop: CASSPIPDSPLHF.

The gene calls are TRBV4-1 and TRBJ2-1; TCRdb selects TRBD1, and the lack of DNA leaves this call unchecked. The CDR3 is made up of 16 amino acids. The germline gives CDR1 MGHRA, CDR2 YSYEKL. CDR3 residues: CASSPRGTSEYNEQFF.

This chain joins TRBV7-2 and TRBJ2-5. This CDR3 region has 14 residues. Germline V CDR1 and CDR2: SGHTA, FQGNSA. CDR3: CASSLRRGQETQYF. The complete variable domain, with remaining parts taken from reference TRBV7-2 and TRBJ2-5, reads GAGVSQSPSNKVTEKGKDVELRCDPISGHTALYWYRQSLGQGLEFLIYFQGNSAPDKSGLPSDRFSAERTGGSVSTLTIQRTQQEDSAVYLCASSLRRGQETQYFGPGTRLLVL.

CDR3 amino acids: CASSYSGGGTEAFF. The chain carries TRBV12-3 or TRBV12-4 and TRBJ1-1; the D gene TCRdb calls, TRBD1, cannot be checked with no DNA. The CDR3 loop spans 14 amino acids.

The rearrangement uses TRBV10-3 and TRBJ1-2. Germline CDR1 is ENHRY and CDR2 is SYGVKD. This CDR3 spans 15 amino acids. The CDR3: CAISASPGMGYGYTF.

The chain joins TRBV29-1 to TRBJ2-6. This CDR3 is 15 amino acids long. The V gene's germline CDR1 is SQVTM and CDR2 ANQGSEA. The CDR3 loop is CSTGDPTSGANVLTF.

The V and J genes are TRBV21-1 and TRBJ2-1; the D call of TRBD1 rests on TCRdb alone, since no DNA is present to check it. TRBV21-1 is recorded as a pseudogene. The CDR3 contains 17 residues. CDR3 in amino acids: CASSTHFPGARYNEQFF.

The chain links TRBV20-1 to TRBJ2-5; TCRdb indicates TRBD2, and absent DNA this call remains unverified. Per germline, CDR1 DFQATT and CDR2 SNEGSKA (reference sequence). This CDR3 has 14 amino acids. The CDR3 spells CSAREGLGRSAQYF.